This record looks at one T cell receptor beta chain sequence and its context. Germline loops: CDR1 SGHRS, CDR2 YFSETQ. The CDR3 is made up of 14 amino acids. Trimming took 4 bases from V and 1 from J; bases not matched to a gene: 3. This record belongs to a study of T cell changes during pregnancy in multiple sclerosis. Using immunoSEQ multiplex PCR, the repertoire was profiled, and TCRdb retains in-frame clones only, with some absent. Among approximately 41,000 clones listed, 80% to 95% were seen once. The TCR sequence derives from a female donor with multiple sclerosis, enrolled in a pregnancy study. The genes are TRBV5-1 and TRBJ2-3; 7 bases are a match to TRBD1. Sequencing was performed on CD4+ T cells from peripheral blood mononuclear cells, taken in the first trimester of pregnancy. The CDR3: CASSPRGRTDTQYF. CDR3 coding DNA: TGCGCCAGCAGCCCGAGGGGGCGCACAGATACGCAGTATTTT.